This TCR beta chain was sequenced in a study of cytomegalovirus exposure and HLA in healthy donors. V shed 6 bases, J shed 2 bases, and the junction held 9 bases outside the gene matches. The germline gives CDR1 SEHNR, CDR2 FQNEAQ (reference sequence). This CDR3 spans 16 amino acids. Both 60 Vbeta primers and 13 Jbeta primers went into the PCR. Sequencing used immunoSEQ multiplex PCR; TCRdb keeps in-frame clones, though not all of them. The sample records approximately 190,000 clones, about nine tenths being singletons. The donors gave bone marrow, and they were healthy. With regard to this clone: The sample has other DNA sequences that encode this CDR3 too.

The sequencing sample was made of PBMCs. This clonotype was sampled from a man aged 30 to 39 in good health and CMV-seronegative. The gene calls are TRBV7-9 and TRBJ1-3, with TRBD1 matching over 8 bases. Written as DNA, the CDR3 is TGTGCCAGCAGGCCTGACAGGGGAAAAGCTGGAAACACCATATATTTT. Its translation: CASRPDRGKAGNTIYF. Combining the CDR3 with reference TRBV7-9 and TRBJ1-3 gives the whole variable domain DTGVSQNPRHKITKRGQNVTFRCDPISEHNRLYWYRQTLGQGPEFLTYFQNEAQLEKSRLLSDRFSAERPKGSFSTLEIQRTEQGDSAMYLCASRPDRGKAGNTIYFGEGSWLTVV.